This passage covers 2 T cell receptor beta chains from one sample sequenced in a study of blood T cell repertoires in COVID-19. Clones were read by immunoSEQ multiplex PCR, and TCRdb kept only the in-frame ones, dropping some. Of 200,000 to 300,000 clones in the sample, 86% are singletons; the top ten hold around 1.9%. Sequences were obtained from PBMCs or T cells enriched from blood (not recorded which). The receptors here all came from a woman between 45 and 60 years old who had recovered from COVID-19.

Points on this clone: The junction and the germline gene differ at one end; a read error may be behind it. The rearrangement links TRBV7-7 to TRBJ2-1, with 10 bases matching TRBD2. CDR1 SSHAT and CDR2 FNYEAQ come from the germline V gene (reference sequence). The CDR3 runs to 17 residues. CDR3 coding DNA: TGTGCTAGCAGCTCGCGCGCTGGACTAGCGGATGGCGATGAGCAGTTCTTC. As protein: CASSSRAGLADGDEQFF.

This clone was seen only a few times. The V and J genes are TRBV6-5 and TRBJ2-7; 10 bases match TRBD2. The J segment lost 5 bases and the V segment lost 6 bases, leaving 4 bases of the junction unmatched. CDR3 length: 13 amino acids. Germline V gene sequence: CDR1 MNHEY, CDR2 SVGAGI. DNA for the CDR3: TGTGCCAGCAGCTTTCTAGCGGGAGACGAGCAGTACTTC. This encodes CASSFLAGDEQYF.